The 20 T cell receptor beta chains reported below all come from one sample, sequenced in a study of blood T cell repertoires in COVID-19. The method was immunoSEQ multiplex PCR; TCRdb's version includes in-frame clones alone and lacks a portion of them. The sample has about 250,000 clones; around 85% are singletons. Sequences were obtained from peripheral blood. These TCRs come from a woman aged 55-70 years with active or convalescent COVID-19.

This clone was detected only once. The rearrangement links TRBV19 to TRBJ2-1; 11 nucleotides line up with TRBD2. This CDR3 has 15 residues. With 3 bases clipped from V and 10 bases from J, the junction kept 8 bases outside the gene matches. Germline CDR1 reads LNHDA; CDR2 reads SQIVND (reference sequence). CDR3 nucleotide sequence: TGTGCCAGTAGTATCCGACTAGCGGGGACACTCGAGCAGTTCTTC. Protein sequence: CASSIRLAGTLEQFF.

The rearrangement uses TRBV18 and TRBJ2-2, with 7 bases matching TRBD1. The V gene's germline CDR1 is KGHSH and CDR2 LQKENI. Trimming at V came to 2 bases and at J to 11 bases, leaving 5 bases not matched to a gene. The CDR3 consists of 13 residues. In DNA, the CDR3 is TGTGCCAGCTCACCAGGCAGGGGGATCGAGCTGTTTTTT. It translates to CASSPGRGIELFF.

The rearrangement uses TRBV2 and TRBJ2-5; maybe TRBD1 (6 bases). Trimming stripped 6 bases from V and 0 bases from J, with 23 bases between. The CDR3 loop spans 18 amino acids. CDR1 is SNHLY and CDR2 is FYNNEI in the germline V gene. The CDR3 nucleotides are TGTGCCAGCAGCGAAAATGGTGTGACAGGAGCGTACCAAGAGACCCAGTACTTC. Translated, it gives CASSENGVTGAYQETQYF.

The V call is TRBV19, the J call TRBJ2-1, with a possible D match to TRBD2 (7 bases). Germline lookup yields CDR1 LNHDA and CDR2 SQIVND (reference sequence). V shed 10 bases and J shed 2 bases, with 12 bases lying between them. There are 13 residues in the CDR3. The DNA of the CDR3 is TGTGCCATCGGGGGGCGGGCCTACAATGAGCAGTTCTTC. Its protein is CAIGGRAYNEQFF.

The chain links TRBV7-3 to TRBJ2-1, with 7 bases lining up with TRBD2. Germline-derived CDR1 and CDR2 are SGHTA and FQGTGA. Trimming took 5 bases from V and 10 from J; bases not matched to a gene: 17. This CDR3 contains 16 residues. The CDR3 is CASSPLVVAGRGEQFF. CDR3 sequence (DNA): TGTGCCAGCAGCCCCCTCGTGGTAGCGGGTAGAGGCGAGCAGTTCTTC.

The rearrangement links TRBV3-1 (or the pseudogene TRBV3-2) to TRBJ1-2; D unclear. Trimming cost V 1 base and J 1 base, with 4 bases left between them. CDR3 size: 13 residues. Germline V gene lookup returns CDR1 LGHDT and CDR2 YNNKEL (reference sequence). DNA for the CDR3: TGTGCCAGCAGCCAAGGCGTTAACTATGGCTACACCTTC. Protein product: CASSQGVNYGYTF.

The rearrangement links TRBV29-1 to TRBJ1-2; 10 bases are shared with TRBD1. Trimming cost V 5 bases and J 5 bases; bases outside gene matches: 5. The CDR3 covers 13 residues. Germline values: CDR1 SQVTM, CDR2 ANQGSEA. The CDR3 loop reads CSVWDRGGYGYTF. CDR3 bases: TGCAGCGTTTGGGACAGGGGAGGGTATGGCTACACCTTC.

The chain couples TRBV27 to TRBJ2-5, with unresolved D. CDR3 length: 14 amino acids. Germline V gene sequence: CDR1 MNHEY, CDR2 SMNVEV (reference sequence). V was pared by 2 bases and J by 5 bases, with 12 bases between. The CDR3 DNA reads as TGTGCCAGCAGTTTAGCCCCCAGGCTCGAGACCCAGTACTTC. Its protein product is CASSLAPRLETQYF.

The V call is TRBV2, the J call TRBJ2-7, with 7 bases aligning to TRBD1. Germline assignment: CDR1 SNHLY and CDR2 FYNNEI. The V and J ends lost 3 bases and 5 bases, in that order; junction bases with no gene match: 7. CDR3 size: 14 residues. The CDR3 here is CASSEGAGGHEQYF. The CDR3 region has the DNA TGTGCCAGCAGTGAGGGGGCAGGGGGTCACGAGCAGTACTTC.

The chain carries TRBV5-4 and TRBJ2-5, with D possibly being TRBD1 (6 bases). CDR3 length equals 13 residues. Trimming removed 1 base from V and 5 bases from J, with 9 bases in between. The germline V gene encodes CDR1 SGHNT and CDR2 YYREEE (reference sequence). For the CDR3, the DNA is TGTGCCAGCAGCTTGAGGACAGCGGAGACCCAGTACTTC. This translates into CASSLRTAETQYF.

This clone has a single count. The rearrangement links TRBV11-3 to TRBJ2-1; 12 positions agree with TRBD2. J gave up 5 bases and V 5 bases, and 7 bases lay outside the gene matches. The CDR3 contains 16 residues. Germline V CDR1 and CDR2: SGHNT, YENEEA. CDR3 sequence (DNA): TGTGCCAGCAGCGGACCCCTAGCGGGAGGGAACAATGAGCAGTTCTTC. Its protein is CASSGPLAGGNNEQFF.

The chain joins TRBV19 to TRBJ2-3; D gene unclear. The length of the CDR3 is 15 residues. V lost 3 bases and J 0 bases, leaving 10 bases between the germline ends. Germline V lookup: CDR1 LNHDA, CDR2 SQIVND (reference sequence). CDR3 DNA: TGTGCCAGTAGTATTCGTCGGGTTAGCACAGATACGCAGTATTTT. Its translation: CASSIRRVSTDTQYF. The variable domain in full, with the rest retrieved from reference TRBV19 and TRBJ2-3, is DGGITQSPKYLFRKEGQNVTLSCEQNLNHDAMYWYRQDPGQGLRLIYYSQIVNDFQKGDIAEGYSVSREKKESFPLTVTSAQKNPTAFYLCASSIRRVSTDTQYFGPGTRLTVL.

The chain employs TRBV24-1 and TRBJ2-3, with 8 nucleotides matching TRBD2. Germline CDR1 and CDR2: KGHDR and SFDVKD. This CDR3 is 15 amino acids long. Trimming removed 4 bases from V and 5 bases from J; junction bases left unmatched: 7. The CDR3 nucleotides read TGTGCCACCAGTGACTACGGGGGGGAGGAAGATACGCAGTATTTT. Translation gives CATSDYGGEEDTQYF.

In DNA form, the CDR3 reads TGTGCCAGCAGTTACTCGGGTAGCGGGAGATTCAATGAGCAGTTCTTC. It is translated as CASSYSGSGRFNEQFF. The chain recombines TRBV6-5 with TRBJ2-1; 9 positions match TRBD2. This CDR3 has 16 residues. Trimming cost V 0 bases and J 6 bases; bases outside gene matches: 6. Germline V gene sequence: CDR1 MNHEY, CDR2 SVGAGI.

This chain links TRBV24-1 with TRBJ1-2; 8 bases align to TRBD1. J lost 9 bases, V lost 2 bases, and 4 bases had no gene match. From germline, CDR1 is KGHDR and CDR2 SFDVKD. This CDR3 comprises 13 residues. Here the CDR3 reads CATSDYRGKSYTF. DNA of the CDR3: TGTGCCACCAGTGATTACAGGGGGAAAAGCTACACCTTC.

The chain joins TRBV5-1 to TRBJ2-7, with 11 bases lining up with TRBD2. V shed 3 bases and J 3 bases; nucleotides not matched to a gene: 8. The CDR3 is made up of 16 amino acids. Germline values: CDR1 SGHRS, CDR2 YFSETQ. CDR3 loop: CASSSQPGLADYEQYF. CDR3 sequence (DNA): TGCGCCAGCAGCTCTCAACCGGGACTAGCGGACTACGAGCAGTACTTC. Full variable domain (remainder filled in from reference TRBV5-1 and TRBJ2-7): KAGVTQTPRYLIKTRGQQVTLSCSPISGHRSVSWYQQTPGQGLQFLFEYFSETQRNKGNFPGRFSGRQFSNSRSEMNVSTLELGDSALYLCASSSQPGLADYEQYFGPGTRLTVT.

The chain carries TRBV6-1 and TRBJ1-6; a possible D gene is TRBD1 (6 bases). Germline CDR1 is MNHNS and CDR2 is SASEGT. The CDR3 loop spans 14 amino acids. V was cut by 1 base and J by 6 bases, with 7 bases left in between. CDR3 bases: TGTGCCAGCAGTGAAGTGGGGGCTAATTCACCCCTCCACTTT. Its translation: CASSEVGANSPLHF.

This sequence joins TRBV3-1 (or the pseudogene TRBV3-2) and TRBJ1-2; possibly TRBD1 for D (6 bases). The V end was cut by 1 base, the J end by 3 bases, with 9 bases between. Per the germline V gene, CDR1 is LGHDT and CDR2 is YNNKEL (reference sequence). The CDR3 totals 14 residues. For the CDR3, the DNA is TGTGCCAGCAGCCAAGTCCAGGGGCACTATGGCTACACCTTC. This codes for CASSQVQGHYGYTF.

This chain links TRBV10-3 with TRBJ2-7; 9 nucleotides line up with TRBD1. V trimming: 6 bases; J trimming: 5 bases; junction bases outside the gene matches: 8. CDR3 length: 14 amino acids. Looked up from germline, CDR1 is ENHRY and CDR2 is SYGVKD. The CDR3 sequence is CAIRNRDRADEQYF. The CDR3 DNA follows: TGTGCCATCAGGAACCGGGACAGGGCTGACGAGCAGTACTTC.

This clone is a singleton in its sample. This rearrangement joins TRBV12-5 to TRBJ2-1, with TRBD2 matching 10 bases. The germline V gene encodes CDR1 LGHNT and CDR2 FRNRAP. V shed 0 bases, J shed 1 base, and the junction held 3 bases outside the gene matches. The CDR3 totals 17 residues. This chain's CDR3 is CASGLVLAGISYNEQFF. CDR3 sequence (DNA): TGTGCTAGTGGTTTGGTACTAGCGGGAATATCCTACAATGAGCAGTTCTTC. Supplemented by reference TRBV12-5 and TRBJ2-1, the full variable domain reads DARVTQTPRHKVTEMGQEVTMRCQPILGHNTVFWYRQTMMQGLELLAYFRNRAPLDDSGMPKDRFSAEMPDATLATLKIQPSEPRDSAVYFCASGLVLAGISYNEQFFGPGTRLTVL.